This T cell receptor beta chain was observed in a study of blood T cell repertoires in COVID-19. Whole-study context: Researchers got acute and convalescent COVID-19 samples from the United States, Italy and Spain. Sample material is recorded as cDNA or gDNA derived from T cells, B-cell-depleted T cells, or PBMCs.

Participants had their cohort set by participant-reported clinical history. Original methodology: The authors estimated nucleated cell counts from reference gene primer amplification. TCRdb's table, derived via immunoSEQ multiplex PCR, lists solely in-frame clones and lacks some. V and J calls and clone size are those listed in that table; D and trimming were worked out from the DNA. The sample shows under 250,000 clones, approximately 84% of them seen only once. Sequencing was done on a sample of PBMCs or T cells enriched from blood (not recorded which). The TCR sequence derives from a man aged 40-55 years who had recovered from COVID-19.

The CDR3 nucleotides read TGCGCCAGCACCATCAACCGGGACAGGGAAGGCTATGAGCAGTTCTTC. It encodes CASTINRDREGYEQFF. The rearrangement links TRBV4-1 to TRBJ2-1; 9 nucleotides match TRBD1. The V and J ends lost 7 bases and 8 bases, in that order; junction bases with no gene match: 15. The CDR3 covers 16 residues. Germline CDR1 reads MGHRA; CDR2 reads YSYEKL.